This passage covers 10 T cell receptor beta chains from one sample sequenced in a study of shared clonotypes between healthy human individuals. TCRdb's copy holds only in-frame clones and misses some; the assay was immunoSEQ multiplex PCR. Among more than 450,000 clones listed, 79% were seen once. Sequencing was carried out using PBMCs. Source of these receptors: a woman aged 40 to 50 in good health. Some clones in this sample may be carry-over from other donors' samples.

Concerning this clone itself: A read error may account for a junction end that differs from germline. The same CDR3 also results from other DNA sequences found in this sample. The rearrangement links TRBV28 to TRBJ1-4; no definite D call. In germline, CDR1 is MDHEN, CDR2 SYDVKM. CDR3 size: 14 residues. The CDR3 loop reads CASRPGNFNEKLFF. For the CDR3, the DNA is TGTGCCAGCAGGCCGGGAAACTTTAATGAAAAATTGTTTTTT.

In DNA, the CDR3 is TGTGCCAGCAGTTTAATCGCGGGGAGCGGTGAAAAACTGTTTTTT. It encodes CASSLIAGSGEKLFF. The V gene is TRBV28, the J gene TRBJ1-4; D not resolved. V was shortened by 2 bases and J by 7 bases, with 14 bases between the two germline ends. The CDR3 loop spans 15 amino acids. Germline V gene lookup returns CDR1 MDHEN and CDR2 SYDVKM.

This chain connects TRBV5-3 to TRBJ1-5; the match to TRBD1 covers 9 bases. TRBV5-3 is placed among ORFs of uncertain function. V dropped 4 bases and J dropped 2; count of bases not matched to a gene: 7. The CDR3 contains 16 residues. CDR3 in DNA: TGTGCCAGAAGCCCATTGACAGGGGGGTGCAATCAGCCCCAGCATTTT. Protein: CARSPLTGGCNQPQHF.

V and J are TRBV12-2 and TRBJ2-2; TRBD1 is taken as the D call from the table, unchecked against the DNA. TRBV12-2 is termed a pseudogene. The CDR3 extends over 16 amino acids. The CDR3 sequence: CASRLKTGGAPGELFF. In DNA form, the CDR3 reads TGTGCAAGTCGCTTAAAAACAGGGGGCGCCCCCGGGGAGCTGTTTTTT.

This rearrangement joins TRBV21-1 to TRBJ2-3; TRBD2 reflects the table's D call only, with no check against the DNA. TRBV21-1 is designated a pseudogene. CDR3 length equals 15 residues. The CDR3 nucleotides are TGTGCCAGCAGCAAAAAAAGCGGGAGAACAGATACGCAGTATTTT. This sequence encodes CASSKKSGRTDTQYF.

The gene calls are TRBV2 and TRBJ2-7; D is possibly TRBD1 (6 bases). In germline, CDR1 is SNHLY, CDR2 FYNNEI. Between the trimmed V and J ends, which lost 6 bases and 4 bases, there was a span of 16 bases. The CDR3 runs 14 residues. This CDR3 is CASSAYGQLYEQYF. The CDR3 region has the DNA TGTGCCAGCAGCGCCTATGGACAGCTATACGAGCAGTACTTC.

This chain uses TRBV21-1 with TRBJ2-5; the table calls TRBD2, which could not be checked here. TRBV21-1 constitutes a pseudogene. This CDR3 contains 17 residues. As DNA, the CDR3 is TGTGCCAGCAGCAGTCCGGGACTAGCGGCGAACCAAGAGACCCAGTACTTC. Its translation: CASSSPGLAANQETQYF.

V and J are TRBV27 and TRBJ1-5; 7 nucleotides match TRBD1. CDR1 and CDR2 from the germline V gene are MNHEY and SMNVEV (reference sequence). The CDR3 has 18 amino acids. V was pared by 5 bases and J by 3 bases, with 16 bases of the junction left unmatched. CDR3 DNA: TGTGCCAGCAGTCCCCTACAATGGCCGGGACAGATCAATCAGCCCCAGCATTTT. Amino acids: CASSPLQWPGQINQPQHF.

The chain couples TRBV2 to TRBJ2-5; TRBD2 matches 14 bases. The CDR3 sequence is 18 residues long. J lost 4 bases, V lost 5 bases, and 12 bases had no gene match. Germline V gives CDR1 SNHLY, CDR2 FYNNEI. Written as DNA, the CDR3 is TGTGCCAGCAGTAGGGGACTAGCGGGAGATATCGGTCCAGAGACCCAGTACTTC. Encoded protein: CASSRGLAGDIGPETQYF.

The chain joins TRBV10-3 to TRBJ2-3; D remains ambiguous. The germline V and J ends were trimmed by 0 bases and 3 bases, with 7 bases remaining between them. CDR1 is ENHRY and CDR2 is SYGVKD in the germline V gene. This CDR3 spans 14 amino acids. The CDR3 DNA reads TGTGCCATCAGTGAGTCAATTGGGACAGATACGCAGTATTTT. Its protein is CAISESIGTDTQYF.